The 12 T cell receptor beta chains below all came from one sample that was sequenced in a study of cytomegalovirus exposure and HLA in healthy donors. In the PCR, 60 Vbeta and 13 Jbeta primers were used. TCRdb keeps only in-frame clones here, not all; method: immunoSEQ multiplex PCR. The sample has more than 150,000 clones, about 80% seen once. The specimen was PBMCs. The origin of the receptors is a woman under 40 in good health and CMV-seronegative.

V is TRBV29-1 and J is TRBJ2-5; 7 bases are shared with TRBD1. V was clipped by 6 bases and J by 2 bases; unmatched bases: 6. In germline, CDR1 is SQVTM, CDR2 ANQGSEA. The CDR3 contains 13 residues. The CDR3 DNA reads TGCAGCGTGAACAGGGGCGGTCAAGAGACCCAGTACTTC. This gives the protein CSVNRGGQETQYF.

The J gene is TRBJ1-3, the V gene TRBV5-6; weak D call: TRBD1 (5 bases). The CDR3 covers 16 residues. Trimming took 4 bases from V and 0 from J, leaving 14 bases between them. Per germline, CDR1 SGHDT and CDR2 YYEEEE. CDR3 nucleotide sequence: TGTGCCAGCAGCCCGGCGGGACGAAACTCTGGAAACACCATATATTTT. Translating gives CASSPAGRNSGNTIYF.

V and J are TRBV6-6 and TRBJ2-1; D might be TRBD2 (5 bases). CDR3 size: 11 residues. Germline CDR1 and CDR2: MNHNY and SVGAGI (reference sequence). V dropped 7 bases and J dropped 9 bases, with 10 bases sitting between them. CDR3 DNA: TGTGCCAGCATCCGGGGTGCTGAGCAGTTCTTC. It is translated as CASIRGAEQFF.

The CDR3 sequence is CASSSRMAGATYNEQFF. The CDR3 nucleotides read TGTGCCAGCAGCTCGCGTATGGCGGGGGCGACCTACAATGAGCAGTTCTTC. The gene calls are TRBV7-2 and TRBJ2-1; D perhaps matches TRBD2 (7 bases). This CDR3 spans 17 amino acids. CDR1 SGHTA and CDR2 FQGNSA come from the germline V gene. Trimming shortened V by 4 bases and J by 2 bases, and 18 bases separated the two germline ends.

The CDR3 DNA sequence: TGCGCCAGCAGGCCCGGACAGAACACCGGGGAGCTGTTTTTT. It yields the protein CASRPGQNTGELFF. This chain joins TRBV10-1 and TRBJ2-2, with D maybe TRBD1 (5 bases). Germline V gene lookup returns CDR1 WNHNN and CDR2 SYGVQD (reference sequence). Trimming removed 6 bases from V and 1 base from J, with 9 bases in between. The CDR3 totals 14 residues.

The chain joins TRBV7-2 to TRBJ1-1, with D maybe TRBD1 (5 bases). Germline loops: CDR1 SGHTA, CDR2 FQGNSA. V was clipped by 4 bases and J by 1 base, with 13 bases between them. This CDR3 has 15 residues. The CDR3 DNA sequence: TGTGCCAGCAGCTCGAACAGGTACCCGAACACTGAAGCTTTCTTT. Its protein product is CASSSNRYPNTEAFF.

The chain couples TRBV6-1 to TRBJ1-5; D is uncertain. Germline CDR1 is MNHNS and CDR2 is SASEGT. The CDR3 has 15 amino acids. Trimming stripped 5 bases from V and 0 bases from J, with 11 bases between. CDR3 sequence (DNA): TGTGCCAGCAGTAGGCTAGGGAGTAGCAATCAGCCCCAGCATTTT. The encoded protein is CASSRLGSSNQPQHF.

The V call is TRBV6-6, the J call TRBJ2-5, with a tentative D call TRBD2 (5 bases). Looked up from germline, CDR1 is MNHNY and CDR2 is SVGAGI (reference sequence). CDR3 length: 13 residues. V lost 2 bases to trimming and J lost 7 bases, with 11 bases between them. The DNA for the CDR3 is TGTGCCAGCAGTTACGAGGGAGCTTGGACCCAGTACTTC. It codes for CASSYEGAWTQYF.

J is TRBJ2-7 and V is TRBV19, with TRBD1 identical over 7 bases. V trimming: 6 bases; J trimming: 6 bases; junction bases outside the gene matches: 11. The V gene's germline CDR1 is LNHDA and CDR2 SQIVND (reference sequence). The CDR3 is made up of 14 amino acids. This CDR3 reads CASSSDRAKGEQYF. DNA of the CDR3: TGTGCCAGTAGCAGCGACAGGGCTAAGGGCGAGCAGTACTTC.

The V gene is TRBV29-1, the J gene TRBJ1-1, with 11 nucleotides matching TRBD1. After removal of 7 bases from V and 5 bases from J, the junction contained 6 bases not matched to a gene. CDR1 and CDR2 from the germline V gene are SQVTM and ANQGSEA. This CDR3 is built from 13 residues. In nucleotides, the CDR3 is TGCAGCGGAAAGGACAGGGGGCGAACTGAAGCTTTCTTT. Protein product: CSGKDRGRTEAFF.

This clone was counted once. The chain recombines TRBV2 with TRBJ2-5, with TRBD2 identical over 11 bases. CDR1 and CDR2 (germline): SNHLY, FYNNEI. This CDR3 is built from 17 residues. V lost 6 bases, J lost 0 bases, and 9 bases stayed unmatched. CDR3 bases: TGTGCCAGCAGACAACTAGCGGGGGCCACCAACCAAGAGACCCAGTACTTC. It yields the protein CASRQLAGATNQETQYF. Together with reference TRBV2 and TRBJ2-5, the CDR3 gives the full variable domain: EPEVTQTPSHQVTQMGQEVILRCVPISNHLYFYWYRQILGQKVEFLVSFYNNEISEKSEIFDDQFSVERPDGSNFTLKIRSTKLEDSAMYFCASRQLAGATNQETQYFGPGTRLLVL.

V gene TRBV5-1 combines with J gene TRBJ1-4; the D gene is possibly TRBD1 (5 bases). CDR3 length: 16 amino acids. V shed 4 bases and J shed 3 bases, with 16 bases lying between them. Germline lookup yields CDR1 SGHRS and CDR2 YFSETQ. The CDR3 here is CASSPASGVANEKLFF. DNA for the CDR3: TGCGCCAGCAGCCCGGCTTCGGGGGTGGCTAATGAAAAACTGTTTTTT.